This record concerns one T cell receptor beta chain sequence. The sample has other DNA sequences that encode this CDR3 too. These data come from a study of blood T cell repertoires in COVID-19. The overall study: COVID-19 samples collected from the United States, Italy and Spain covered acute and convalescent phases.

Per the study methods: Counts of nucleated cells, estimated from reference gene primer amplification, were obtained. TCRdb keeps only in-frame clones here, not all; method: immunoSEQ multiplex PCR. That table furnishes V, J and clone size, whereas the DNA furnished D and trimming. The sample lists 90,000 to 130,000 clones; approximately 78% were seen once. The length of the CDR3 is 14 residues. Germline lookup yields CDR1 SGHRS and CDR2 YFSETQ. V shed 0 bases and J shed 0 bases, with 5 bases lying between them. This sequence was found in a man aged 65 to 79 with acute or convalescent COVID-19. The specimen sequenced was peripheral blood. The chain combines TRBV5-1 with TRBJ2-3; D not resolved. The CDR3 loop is CASSLGQSTDTQYF. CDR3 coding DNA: TGCGCCAGCAGCTTGGGCCAGAGCACAGATACGCAGTATTTT.